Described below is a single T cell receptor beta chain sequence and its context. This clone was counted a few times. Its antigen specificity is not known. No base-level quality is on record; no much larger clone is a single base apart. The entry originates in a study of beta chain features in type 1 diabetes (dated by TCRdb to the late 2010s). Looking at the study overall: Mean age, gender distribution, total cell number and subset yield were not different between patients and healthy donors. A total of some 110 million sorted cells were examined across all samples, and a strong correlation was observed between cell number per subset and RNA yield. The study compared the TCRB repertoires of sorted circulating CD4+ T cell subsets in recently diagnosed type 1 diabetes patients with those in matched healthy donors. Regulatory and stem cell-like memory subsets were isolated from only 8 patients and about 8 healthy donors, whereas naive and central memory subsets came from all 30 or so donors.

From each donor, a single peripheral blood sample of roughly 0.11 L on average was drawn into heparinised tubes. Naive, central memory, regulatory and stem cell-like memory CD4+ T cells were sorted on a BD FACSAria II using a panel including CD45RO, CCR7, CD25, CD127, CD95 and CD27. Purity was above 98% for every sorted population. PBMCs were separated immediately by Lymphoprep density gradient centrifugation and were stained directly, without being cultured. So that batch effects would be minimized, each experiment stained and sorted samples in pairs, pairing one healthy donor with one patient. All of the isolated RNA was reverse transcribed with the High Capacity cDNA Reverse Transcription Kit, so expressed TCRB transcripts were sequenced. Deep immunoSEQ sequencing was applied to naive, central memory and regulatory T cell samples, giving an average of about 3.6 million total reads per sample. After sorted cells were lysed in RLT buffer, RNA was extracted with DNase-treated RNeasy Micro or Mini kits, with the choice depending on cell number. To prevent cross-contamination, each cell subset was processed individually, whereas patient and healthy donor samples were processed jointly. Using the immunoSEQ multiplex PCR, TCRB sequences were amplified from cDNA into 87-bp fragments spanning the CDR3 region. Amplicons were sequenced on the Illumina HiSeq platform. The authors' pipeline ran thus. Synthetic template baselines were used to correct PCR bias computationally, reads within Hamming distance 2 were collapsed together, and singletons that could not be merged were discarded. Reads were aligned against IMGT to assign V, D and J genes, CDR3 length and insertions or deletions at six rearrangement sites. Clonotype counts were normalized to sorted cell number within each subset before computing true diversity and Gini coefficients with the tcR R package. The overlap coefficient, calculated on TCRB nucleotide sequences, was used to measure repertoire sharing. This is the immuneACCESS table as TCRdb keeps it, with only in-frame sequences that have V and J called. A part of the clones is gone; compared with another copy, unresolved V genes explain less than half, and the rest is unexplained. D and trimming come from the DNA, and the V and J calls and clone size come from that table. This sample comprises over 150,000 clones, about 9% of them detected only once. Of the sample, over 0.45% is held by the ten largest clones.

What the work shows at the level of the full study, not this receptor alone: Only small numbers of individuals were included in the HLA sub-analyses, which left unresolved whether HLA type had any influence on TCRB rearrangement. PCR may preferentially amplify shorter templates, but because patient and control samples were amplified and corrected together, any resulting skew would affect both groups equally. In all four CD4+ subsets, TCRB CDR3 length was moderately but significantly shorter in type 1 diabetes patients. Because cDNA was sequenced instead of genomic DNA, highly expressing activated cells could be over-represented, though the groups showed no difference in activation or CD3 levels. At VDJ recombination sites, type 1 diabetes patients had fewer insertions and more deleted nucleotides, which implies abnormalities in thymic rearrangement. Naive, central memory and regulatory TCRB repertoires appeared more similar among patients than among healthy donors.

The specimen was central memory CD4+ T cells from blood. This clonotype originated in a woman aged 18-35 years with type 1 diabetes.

The DNA reads TGCGCCAGCAGGCGGGACTCCAAAAACAATGAGCAGTTCTTC. Protein translation: CASRRDSKNNEQFF. Recombination linked TRBV5-1 to TRBJ2-1, with a weak D call of TRBD2 (6 bases match). Trimming costs V 5 bases and J 5 bases, and their ends lie 14 bases apart. CDR1 SGHRS and CDR2 YFSETQ are derived from the germline V gene. Counted from cysteine to phenylalanine, this CDR3 has 14 amino acids. This entry keeps only the CDR3 DNA: 42 bases, framed from base 1. The entire variable domain, with the stretches around the CDR3 drawn from the reference TRBV5-1 and TRBJ2-1 proteins, is KAGVTQTPRYLIKTRGQQVTLSCSPISGHRSVSWYQQTPGQGLQFLFEYFSETQRNKGNFPGRFSGRQFSNSRSEMNVSTLELGDSALYLCASRRDSKNNEQFFGPGTRLTVL.